This T cell receptor beta chain came from a study of T cells in Graves' hyperthyroidism and ophthalmopathy. In the study overall: At initial diagnosis, before any treatment had begun, peripheral blood was obtained. Study outcomes and limitations: Peripheral blood also featured most of the thyroid clonotypes expanded above 0.001.

Amplified TCR beta CDR3 regions derived from RNA transcripts. TCR CDR3 underwent first-round RT-PCR with the HTBI primer set. MiXCR was run by TCRdb on the multiplex PCR reads, yielding one entry per CDR3 protein. The sample records under 550,000 distinct CDR3 sequences, about 20% being singletons. This clonotype was seen ten or more times. Its antigen is as yet unknown. Disease lasting under 3 months, a NOSPECS grade of at least 4, and a Clinical Activity Score of at least 3 were features of the ophthalmopathy patients. The authors obtained PBMCs from 10 ml of fresh peripheral blood. This CDR3 is 13 amino acids long. The V end was cut by 4 bases, the J end by 8 bases, with 15 bases between. The germline CDR1 and CDR2 sequences are SGHRS and YFSETQ.

V and J are TRBV5-1 and TRBJ1-1; the D gene is possibly TRBD1 (5 bases). Specimen: blood. The TCR sequence derives from a man in his forties with Graves' ophthalmopathy. CDR3 DNA: TGCGCCAGCAGCCTCGGGACGGGAGGCGAAGCTTTCTTT. This codes for CASSLGTGGEAFF. The variable domain in full, completed from reference TRBV5-1 and TRBJ1-1, reads KAGVTQTPRYLIKTRGQQVTLSCSPISGHRSVSWYQQTPGQGLQFLFEYFSETQRNKGNFPGRFSGRQFSNSRSEMNVSTLELGDSALYLCASSLGTGGEAFFGQGTRLTVV.